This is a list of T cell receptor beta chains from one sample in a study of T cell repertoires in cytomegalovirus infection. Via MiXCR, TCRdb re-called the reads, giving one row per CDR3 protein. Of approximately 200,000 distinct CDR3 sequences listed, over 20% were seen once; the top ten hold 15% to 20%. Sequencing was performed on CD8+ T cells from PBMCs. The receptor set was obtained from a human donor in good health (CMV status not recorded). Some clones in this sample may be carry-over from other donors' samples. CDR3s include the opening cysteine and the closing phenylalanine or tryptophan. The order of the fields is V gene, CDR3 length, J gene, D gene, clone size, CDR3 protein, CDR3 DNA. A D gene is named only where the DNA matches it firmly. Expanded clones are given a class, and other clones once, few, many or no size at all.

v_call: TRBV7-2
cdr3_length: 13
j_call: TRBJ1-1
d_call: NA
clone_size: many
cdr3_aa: CASSSGQNTEAFF
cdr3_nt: TGTGCCAGCAGCTCTGGACAGAACACTGAAGCTTTCTTT

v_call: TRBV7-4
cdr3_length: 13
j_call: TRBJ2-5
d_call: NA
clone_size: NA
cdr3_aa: CASGKLGQETQYF
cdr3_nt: TGTGCCAGCGGAAAACTGGGGCAAGAGACCCAGTACTTC

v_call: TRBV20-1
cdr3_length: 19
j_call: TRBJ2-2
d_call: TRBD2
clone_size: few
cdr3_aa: CSARVLEGTSGENTGELFF
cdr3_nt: TGCAGTGCTAGAGTTTTGGAGGGGACTAGCGGGGAGAACACCGGGGAGCTGTTTTTT

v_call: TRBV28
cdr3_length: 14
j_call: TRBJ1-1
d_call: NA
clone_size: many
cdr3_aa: CASSSLGLNTEAFF
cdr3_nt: TGTGCCAGCAGTTCCCTAGGCCTGAACACTGAAGCTTTCTTT

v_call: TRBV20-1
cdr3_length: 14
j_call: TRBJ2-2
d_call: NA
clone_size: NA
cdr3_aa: CSATYSGLLGELFF
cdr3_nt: TGCAGTGCTACCTACTCCGGACTGCTCGGGGAGCTGTTTTTT

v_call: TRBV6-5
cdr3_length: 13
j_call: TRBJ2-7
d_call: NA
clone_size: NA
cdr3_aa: CASRRASRDEQYF
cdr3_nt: TGTGCCAGCAGACGGGCCTCGCGGGACGAGCAGTACTTC

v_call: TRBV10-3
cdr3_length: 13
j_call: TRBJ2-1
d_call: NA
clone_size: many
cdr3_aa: CAIAQSSYNEQFF
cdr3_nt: TGTGCCATAGCTCAGAGCTCCTACAATGAGCAGTTCTTC

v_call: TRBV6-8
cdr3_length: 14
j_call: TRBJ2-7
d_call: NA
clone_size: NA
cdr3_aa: CTSRADWTNYEQYF
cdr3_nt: TGTACCAGCAGAGCCGACTGGACCAATTACGAGCAGTACTTC

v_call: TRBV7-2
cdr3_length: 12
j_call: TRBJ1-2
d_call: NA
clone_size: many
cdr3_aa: CASRDSGDGYTF
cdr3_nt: TGTGCCAGCAGGGACAGTGGCGATGGCTACACCTTC

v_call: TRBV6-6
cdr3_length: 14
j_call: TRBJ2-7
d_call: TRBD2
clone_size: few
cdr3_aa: CASNPGLAGDEQYF
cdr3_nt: TGTGCCAGTAACCCGGGACTAGCGGGTGACGAGCAGTACTTC

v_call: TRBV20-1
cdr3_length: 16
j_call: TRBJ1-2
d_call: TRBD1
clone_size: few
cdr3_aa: CSAPTFRPGQGYGYTF
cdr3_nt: TGCAGTGCTCCCACCTTTCGACCGGGACAGGGATATGGCTACACCTTC

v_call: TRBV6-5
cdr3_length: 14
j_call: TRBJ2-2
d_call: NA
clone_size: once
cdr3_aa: CASSKIQSVGELFF
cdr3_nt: TGTGCCAGCAGCAAAATACAGAGCGTCGGGGAGCTGTTTTTT

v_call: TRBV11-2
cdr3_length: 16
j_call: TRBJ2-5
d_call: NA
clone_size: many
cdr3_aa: CASSLDLGPNEGTQYF
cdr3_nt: TGTGCCAGCAGCTTAGATCTGGGCCCCAATGAAGGGACCCAGTACTTC

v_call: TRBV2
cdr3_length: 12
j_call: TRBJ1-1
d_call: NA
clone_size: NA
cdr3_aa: CASSEGTFEAFF
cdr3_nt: TGTGCCAGCAGTGAAGGGACATTTGAAGCTTTCTTT

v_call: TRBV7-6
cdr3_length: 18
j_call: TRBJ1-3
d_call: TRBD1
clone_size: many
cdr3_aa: CASSLGREGGTAGNTIYF
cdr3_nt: TGTGCCAGCAGCTTAGGTCGAGAAGGGGGCACGGCTGGAAACACCATATATTTT

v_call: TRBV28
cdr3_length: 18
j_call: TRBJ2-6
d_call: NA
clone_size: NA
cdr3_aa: CASSPGGPGAVGANVLTF
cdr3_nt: TGTGCCAGCAGCCCAGGCGGGCCGGGGGCGGTCGGGGCCAACGTCCTGACTTTC

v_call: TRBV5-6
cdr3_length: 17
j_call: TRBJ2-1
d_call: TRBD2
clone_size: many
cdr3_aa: CASRPVAGTSGDDEQFF
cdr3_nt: TGTGCCAGCAGACCCGTAGCCGGGACTAGCGGGGATGATGAGCAGTTCTTC

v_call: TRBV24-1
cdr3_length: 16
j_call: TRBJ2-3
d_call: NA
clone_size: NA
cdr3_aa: CATSDPTGESTDTQYF
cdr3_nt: TGTGCCACCAGTGACCCAACGGGGGAGAGCACAGATACGCAGTATTTT

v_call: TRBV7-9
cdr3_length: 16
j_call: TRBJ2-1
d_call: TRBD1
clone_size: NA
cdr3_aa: CASSPGQGGYYNEQFF
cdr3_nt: TGTGCCAGCAGCCCAGGACAGGGGGGATACTACAATGAGCAGTTCTTC

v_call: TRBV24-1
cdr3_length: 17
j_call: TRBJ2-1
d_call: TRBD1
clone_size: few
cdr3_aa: CATSDTKTGESHNEQFF
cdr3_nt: TGTGCCACCAGTGATACCAAGACAGGGGAATCCCACAATGAGCAGTTCTTC

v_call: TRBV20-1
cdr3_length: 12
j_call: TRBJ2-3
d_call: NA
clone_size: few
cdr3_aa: CSATLEGDTQYF
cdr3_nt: TGCAGTGCTACCCTGGAGGGAGATACGCAGTATTTT

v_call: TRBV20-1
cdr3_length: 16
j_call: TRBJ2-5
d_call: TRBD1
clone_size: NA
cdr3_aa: CSARGPLDRGPETQYF
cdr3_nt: TGCAGTGCTAGAGGGCCACTCGACAGGGGGCCGGAGACCCAGTACTTC

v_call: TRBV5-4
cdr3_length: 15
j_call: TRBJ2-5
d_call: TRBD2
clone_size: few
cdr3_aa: CASSLGLAEQETQYF
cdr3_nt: TGTGCCAGCAGCTTGGGACTAGCGGAGCAAGAGACCCAGTACTTC

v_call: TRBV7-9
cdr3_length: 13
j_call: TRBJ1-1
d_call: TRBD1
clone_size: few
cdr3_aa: CASSATGPVEAFF
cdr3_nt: TGTGCCAGCAGCGCGACAGGGCCGGTGGAAGCTTTCTTT

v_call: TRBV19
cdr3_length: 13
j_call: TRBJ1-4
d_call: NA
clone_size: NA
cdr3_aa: CASSILMNEKLFF
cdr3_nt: TGTGCCAGTAGTATCCTGATGAATGAAAAACTGTTTTTT